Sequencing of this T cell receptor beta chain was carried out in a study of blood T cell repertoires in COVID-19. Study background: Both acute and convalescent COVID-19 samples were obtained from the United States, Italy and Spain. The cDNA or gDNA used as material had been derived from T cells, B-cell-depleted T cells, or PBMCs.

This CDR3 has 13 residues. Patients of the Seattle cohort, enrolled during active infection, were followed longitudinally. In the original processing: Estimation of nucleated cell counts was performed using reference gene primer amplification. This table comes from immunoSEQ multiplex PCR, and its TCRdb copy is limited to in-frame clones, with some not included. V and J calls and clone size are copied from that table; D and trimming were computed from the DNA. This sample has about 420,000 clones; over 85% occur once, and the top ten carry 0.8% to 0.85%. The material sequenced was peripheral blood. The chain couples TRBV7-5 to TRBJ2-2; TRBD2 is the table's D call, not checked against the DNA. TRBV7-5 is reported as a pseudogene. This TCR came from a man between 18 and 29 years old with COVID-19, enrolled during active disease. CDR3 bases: TGTGTCAGAAGCTTAGGCGGCGCCGGGGAGCTGTTTTTT. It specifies CVRSLGGAGELFF.